This T cell receptor beta chain comes out of a study of T cells in Graves' hyperthyroidism and ophthalmopathy. On the study more broadly: Peripheral blood was taken when the disease was first diagnosed, before any treatment began.

Orbital computed tomography, thyroid ultrasound, serum thyroxine and TRAb, and clinical symptoms together informed the diagnoses. Trimming took off 2 bases at V and 5 bases at J, with 12 bases between the two ends. This CDR3 region has 15 residues. CDR1 MGHDK and CDR2 SYGVNS come from the germline V gene. RNA transcripts served as the template for amplifying TCR beta CDR3 regions. An initial round of RT-PCR targeting the TCR CDR3 relied on the HTBI primer set. TCRdb reprocessed the multiplex PCR reads via MiXCR and lists one record per CDR3 protein. This table has about 500,000 distinct CDR3 sequences, around 15% appearing once. Many counts were recorded for this clonotype.

V and J are TRBV25-1 and TRBJ1-4, with a tentative D call TRBD1 (6 bases). The receptor's source is a woman aged 18-30 years with Graves' hyperthyroidism. The specimen was blood. The CDR3 loop is CASSETGQVNEKLFF. The DNA of the CDR3 is TGTGCCAGCAGTGAAACGGGACAAGTGAATGAAAAACTGTTTTTT.